A selection of T cell receptor beta chains follows, all from one sample in a study of T cell responses to AZD1222 COVID-19 vaccine. Repertoires were generated with immunoSEQ multiplex PCR, while TCRdb's copy carries only in-frame clones and drops some. This table has about 73,000 clones, about 91% appearing once. The sample here was peripheral blood, taken on day 0 of AZD1222 vaccination. The source of these receptors is an adult in good health. Both conserved end residues are part of each CDR3. D genes are given only for firm matches. Clone size is shown for a subset of rows, as once, few, many or a class of expanded clone.

-	-	TRBV6-2/TRBV6-3	TRBJ2-7	TGTGCCAGCAGTTACTCCCAGGGCGCCGGGTTACGCGAGCAGTACTTC	CASSYSQGAGLREQYF
-	-	TRBV29-1	TRBJ2-2	TGCAGCGTTGAAGTCCCCGGGACAACCGGGGAGCTGTTTTTT	CSVEVPGTTGELFF
-	-	TRBV30	TRBJ1-2	TGTGCCTGGAGTGGACAGCATGGCTACACCTTC	CAWSGQHGYTF
once	-	TRBV5-1	TRBJ1-1	TGCGCCAGCAGAGTCACCGTGACAGGGAACACTGAAGCTTTCTTT	CASRVTVTGNTEAFF
-	-	TRBV5-6	TRBJ2-5	TGTGCCAGCAGCCGGGGTAGGGGGACCCAGTACTTC	CASSRGRGTQYF
-	-	TRBV24-1	TRBJ1-2	TGTGCCACCAGTGATTTGTACTATGGCTACACCTTC	CATSDLYYGYTF
-	-	TRBV4-3	TRBJ1-1	TGCGCCAGCAGCCAGGGGGCGCGGAACACTGAAGCTTTCTTT	CASSQGARNTEAFF
-	-	TRBV7-3	TRBJ2-5	TGTGCCAGCAGCTTAGGGGTAGCGCCATACCAAGAGACCCAGTACTTC	CASSLGVAPYQETQYF
-	-	TRBV10-3	TRBJ2-7	TGTGCCATCAGGACCTCAGGGGGGTGGTCCTACGAGCAGTACTTC	CAIRTSGGWSYEQYF
-	-	TRBV6-5	TRBJ2-5	TGTGCCAGCAGTAGGCAGACCCAGTACTTC	CASSRQTQYF
-	TRBD1	TRBV7-3	TRBJ2-2	TGTGCCAGCAGACTCCGGGGACAGGGGGCGGTCGGGGAGCTGTTTTTT	CASRLRGQGAVGELFF
-	TRBD1	TRBV29-1	TRBJ1-3	TGCAGCGCACTAGGGAACGACAGGGGGCAAGGAAACACCATATATTTT	CSALGNDRGQGNTIYF
-	-	TRBV7-9	TRBJ2-5	TGTGCCAGCAGCTCAAGTCAAGAGACCCAGTACTTC	CASSSSQETQYF
-	-	TRBV6-5	TRBJ2-7	TGTGCTGTCTTTAGTACCTACGAGCAGTACTTC	CAVFSTYEQYF
once	-	TRBV6-5	TRBJ1-1	TGTGCCAGCACCAGAGGGACTGAAGCTTTCTTT	CASTRGTEAFF
-	-	TRBV5-1	TRBJ1-1	TGCGCCAGCAGCTCAAGAGACAGCACTGAAGCTTTCTTT	CASSSRDSTEAFF
-	-	TRBV11-3	TRBJ2-3	TGTGCCAGCAGCTTAGGGGGCCGGCCAGATACGCAGTATTTT	CASSLGGRPDTQYF
once	-	TRBV14	TRBJ1-1	TGTGCCAGCAGCCCCCCCGGGGTAGAGAACACTGAAGCTTTCTTT	CASSPPGVENTEAFF
few	TRBD1	TRBV28	TRBJ1-6	TGTGCCAGCAGTCCAGCCGGGACAGTAAATTCACCCCTCCACTTT	CASSPAGTVNSPLHF
-	TRBD1	TRBV7-2	TRBJ1-5	TGTGCCAGCAGCTTAGAAGGACAGGGGTCTCAGCCCCAGCATTTT	CASSLEGQGSQPQHF
-	-	TRBV28	TRBJ2-7	TGTGCCAGTACCCTTAGCGTTTCCTACGAGCAGTACTTC	CASTLSVSYEQYF
once	TRBD1	TRBV3-1/TRBV3-2	TRBJ1-5	TGTGCCAGCAGCCAAGATGCTCAGGGGGCAAATCAGCCCCAGCATTTT	CASSQDAQGANQPQHF
once	TRBD1	TRBV28	TRBJ1-6	TGTGCCAGCAGTGGACAGGGCTACTCACCCCTCCACTTT	CASSGQGYSPLHF
-	-	TRBV11-2	TRBJ2-7	TGTGCCAGCAGCTTAGTTCCGGGTTCCTACGAGCAGTACTTC	CASSLVPGSYEQYF
-	TRBD1	TRBV5-1	TRBJ2-5	TGCGCCAGCAGCCCAGGACAGGGGGCGTGGCAGACCCAGTACTTC	CASSPGQGAWQTQYF
-	-	TRBV14	TRBJ1-2	TGTGCCAGCAGCCAAGATCGGCGGGGAGCTGTCGACTATGGCTACACCTTC	CASSQDRRGAVDYGYTF
-	-	TRBV9	TRBJ1-3	TGTGCCAGCAGCGTAGAGGCGGGGGTGACCGGAAACACCATATATTTT	CASSVEAGVTGNTIYF
-	-	TRBV10-1	TRBJ2-5	-	CASSTSGLPVETQYF
-	-	TRBV28	TRBJ2-2	TGTGCCAGCAGTTTTCTCAGAAACACCGGGGAGCTGTTTTTT	CASSFLRNTGELFF
-	-	TRBV14	TRBJ1-5	TGTGCCAGCAGCCAAGGTGGCAGGACCAATCAGCCCCAGCATTTT	CASSQGGRTNQPQHF
-	-	TRBV20-1	TRBJ1-2	TGCAGTGCCCCTGGAGGACATGGCTACACCTTC	CSAPGGHGYTF
-	-	TRBV28	TRBJ1-3	TGTGCCAGCACCCTAGGCCAGGCTGGAAACACCATATATTTT	CASTLGQAGNTIYF
-	TRBD1	TRBV27	TRBJ2-7	TGTGCCAGCAGTGAGACAGGGAGCTCCTACGAGCAGTACTTC	CASSETGSSYEQYF
-	-	TRBV11-3	TRBJ2-7	TGTGCCAGCAGCTTAGAAGGACAGCACTACGAGCAGTACTTC	CASSLEGQHYEQYF
-	-	TRBV7-3	TRBJ2-3	TGTGCCAGCAGCTTAATCGGGCGGGGAAGCACAGATACGCAGTATTTT	CASSLIGRGSTDTQYF
-	-	TRBV24-1	TRBJ1-5	TGTGCCACCCCAATGGGAGATCAGCCCCAGCATTTT	CATPMGDQPQHF
-	-	TRBV15	TRBJ1-1	TGTGCCACCAGCAGAGATAGGGGCAGTAACACTGAAGCTTTCTTT	CATSRDRGSNTEAFF
-	-	TRBV10-1	TRBJ1-5	TGCGCCAGCAGTGACTTTGGGGATCAGCCCCAGCATTTT	CASSDFGDQPQHF
-	-	TRBV19	TRBJ1-6	TGTGCCAGTAGTATTTTTCACGCAGGGTCAAATTCACCCCTCCACTTT	CASSIFHAGSNSPLHF
few	TRBD1	TRBV4-1	TRBJ1-2	TGCGCCAGCAGCCAAGATCCCGCCGACAGGGAGGGCTACACCTTC	CASSQDPADREGYTF
-	-	TRBV6-5	TRBJ2-5	TGTGCCACCACGGAGACATACCAAGAGACCCAGTACTTC	CATTETYQETQYF
-	-	TRBV28	TRBJ1-2	TGTGCCAGCAGTTTGGTGGCAGGACCCTATGGCTACACCTTC	CASSLVAGPYGYTF
-	TRBD2	TRBV6-1	TRBJ2-1	TGTGCCAGCAGTGAAGGGACTAGCGGTAGCTCCTACAATGAGCAGTTCTTC	CASSEGTSGSSYNEQFF
-	TRBD1	TRBV7-2	TRBJ2-7	TGTGCCAGCAGGCCGTCACAGGGGGCCTACGAGCAGTACTTC	CASRPSQGAYEQYF